The T cell receptor beta chain under discussion was sequenced for a study of regulatory T cells in long-lasting Graves disease. Time point given: persistent/refractory GD, antithyroid drugs over 5 years with positive TRAb. Isolated PBMC RNA provided the starting material for the TCR library. A few counts support this clonotype. The antigen remains unidentified. Points from the study as a whole: Gene preferences differed: TRBV28, TRBJ1-2, TRBJ2-5 in persistent cases.

Construction of the TCR beta libraries employed iRepertoire HTBI primers in conjunction with Arm-PCR of CDR3 regions. TCRdb re-derived calls from the multiplex PCR reads in MiXCR, one entry per CDR3 protein. The sample carries more than 300,000 distinct CDR3 sequences, around a fifth recorded once. V lost 3 bases, J lost 6 bases, and 8 bases stayed unmatched. Per the germline V gene, CDR1 is SGHTA and CDR2 is FQGNSA. This CDR3 has 15 amino acids. The material sequenced was peripheral blood mononuclear cells (PBMCs), taken when the disease was refractory, from a patient treated with antithyroid drugs. This clonotype was sampled from a female donor with Graves disease. The chain joins TRBV7-2 to TRBJ2-7, with 10 bases identical to TRBD1. Here the CDR3 DNA reads TGTGCCAGCAGCTTGACCGGGACAGGGGTCCGCGAGCAGTACTTC. Amino acids: CASSLTGTGVREQYF.